The next 26 T cell receptor beta chains were all read from a single sample in a study of blood T cell repertoires in COVID-19. Data came from immunoSEQ multiplex PCR; TCRdb stores just in-frame clones and leaves some out. The table records roughly 67,000 clones, roughly 80% of them present only once. Source material: peripheral blood. Receptors were obtained from a human donor in a cohort sampled during active COVID-19.

This chain joins TRBV6-6 and TRBJ1-1, with TRBD1 as a possible D gene (6 bases). This CDR3 region has 14 residues. V gave up 4 bases and J gave up 5 bases, with 14 bases separating them. Germline lookup yields CDR1 MNHNY and CDR2 SVGAGI (reference sequence). CDR3 in DNA: TGTGCCAGCAGTTCCACACAGGGTGGTACTGAAGCTTTCTTT. The encoded protein is CASSSTQGGTEAFF.

The CDR3 sequence is CASRRTGGNEQFF. The CDR3 DNA follows: TGTGCCAGCAGACGGACAGGAGGCAATGAGCAGTTCTTC. The rearrangement links TRBV27 to TRBJ2-1, with 7 bases matching TRBD1. V was pared by 6 bases and J by 6 bases, with 5 bases of the junction left unmatched. CDR3 length: 13 residues. The germline V gene has CDR1 MNHEY and CDR2 SMNVEV (reference sequence).

The chain employs TRBV5-1 and TRBJ2-2; D gene unclear. CDR1 and CDR2 from the germline V gene are SGHRS and YFSETQ. CDR3 size: 16 residues. V lost 4 bases and J lost 0, with 13 bases in between. CDR3 DNA sequence: TGCGCCAGCAGCCCCAGGTCGCTATCGAACACCGGGGAGCTGTTTTTT. Translation: CASSPRSLSNTGELFF.

A few counts support this clone. The chain links TRBV6-6 to TRBJ2-2; 11 bases match TRBD1. The CDR3 has 16 residues. With V trimmed by 5 bases and J by 4 bases, 6 bases remained unmatched. Germline loops: CDR1 MNHNY, CDR2 SVGAGI (reference sequence). CDR3 amino acids: CASSTSGTGGTGELFF. The CDR3 nucleotides are TGTGCCAGCAGTACCTCCGGGACAGGGGGCACCGGGGAGCTGTTTTTT.

V and J are TRBV19 and TRBJ1-4, with 7 positions matching TRBD1. Per the germline V gene, CDR1 is LNHDA and CDR2 is SQIVND (reference sequence). The CDR3 sequence is 14 residues long. Trimming took 3 bases from V and 6 from J; bases not matched to a gene: 4. CDR3 protein: CASSIRGRDEKLFF. The CDR3 region has the DNA TGTGCCAGTAGTATCAGGGGGAGAGATGAAAAACTGTTTTTT. Combining the CDR3 with reference TRBV19 and TRBJ1-4 gives the whole variable domain DGGITQSPKYLFRKEGQNVTLSCEQNLNHDAMYWYRQDPGQGLRLIYYSQIVNDFQKGDIAEGYSVSREKKESFPLTVTSAQKNPTAFYLCASSIRGRDEKLFFGSGTQLSVL.

The V and J genes are TRBV29-1 and TRBJ2-5; D perhaps matches TRBD1 (7 bases). V was cut by 6 bases and J by 5 bases, with 19 bases left in between. From germline, CDR1 is SQVTM and CDR2 ANQGSEA. The CDR3 loop spans 14 amino acids. The DNA of the CDR3 is TGCAGCGTGGGTGCGGGACAGATAGGGGAGACCCAGTACTTC. Translated: CSVGAGQIGETQYF.

The chain links TRBV19 to TRBJ2-3; 7 bases agree with TRBD2. Germline loops: CDR1 LNHDA, CDR2 SQIVND (reference sequence). This CDR3 contains 13 residues. V lost 7 bases to trimming and J lost 1 base; unmatched junction nucleotides: 2. The chain's CDR3 is CASTSGGTDTQYF. The CDR3 nucleotides are TGTGCCAGTACCAGCGGGGGCACAGATACGCAGTATTTT.

This clone was observed once. J is TRBJ1-6 and V is TRBV3-1 (or the pseudogene TRBV3-2); D call uncertain. The germline V and J ends were trimmed by 1 base and 7 bases, with 14 bases remaining between them. This CDR3 is 16 amino acids long. Germline lookup yields CDR1 LGHDT and CDR2 YNNKEL (reference sequence). The CDR3 bases are TGTGCCAGCAGCCAAGTGGAAGGTATCGGGAATTCACCCCTCCACTTT. This codes for CASSQVEGIGNSPLHF.

V is TRBV2 and J is TRBJ2-7, with D possibly TRBD2 on 5 matching bases. The germline CDR1 and CDR2 sequences are SNHLY and FYNNEI. The CDR3 loop spans 11 amino acids. V dropped 6 bases and J dropped 3 bases, with 6 bases sitting between them. CDR3 protein: CASSGDYEQYF. The CDR3 DNA reads TGTGCCAGCAGCGGGGACTACGAGCAGTACTTC.

The chain recombines TRBV24-1 with TRBJ2-5, with D possibly TRBD2 on 6 matching bases. Germline CDR1 and CDR2: KGHDR and SFDVKD. CDR3 size: 14 residues. Trimming removed 5 bases from V and 5 bases from J, with 14 bases in between. CDR3 amino acids: CATSASGVWETQYF. The CDR3 DNA follows: TGTGCCACCAGTGCGTCGGGGGTCTGGGAGACCCAGTACTTC.

This clone was detected only a few times. This sequence joins TRBV6-2 or TRBV6-3 and TRBJ1-1; unclear D gene. This CDR3 contains 13 residues. Per the germline V gene, CDR1 is MNHEY and CDR2 is SVGEGT. V was trimmed by 2 bases and J by 9 bases, leaving 13 bases between them. The CDR3 bases are TGTGCCAGCAGTTACAATACGGGAGAACAAGCTTTCTTT. Its protein is CASSYNTGEQAFF.

The V gene is TRBV2, the J gene TRBJ1-2, with 9 bases identical to TRBD1. CDR1 and CDR2 (germline): SNHLY, FYNNEI. Trimming cost V 6 bases and J 4 bases; bases outside gene matches: 9. The CDR3 spans 15 residues. CDR3 in DNA: TGTGCCAGCAGAGCTGACAGGGGGTATGTCTATGGCTACACCTTC. Amino acid sequence: CASRADRGYVYGYTF.

This clone was recorded a few times. The chain couples TRBV18 to TRBJ2-1; TRBD2 might be the D (6 bases). V lost 2 bases and J lost 7, with 15 bases in between. The germline CDR1 and CDR2 sequences are KGHSH and LQKENI. This CDR3 comprises 15 residues. The CDR3 region has the DNA TGTGCCAGCTCACCATTGGGGGGAAGGGAGAATGAGCAGTTCTTC. Protein: CASSPLGGRENEQFF.

The chain combines TRBV5-4 with TRBJ2-7; 8 bases agree with TRBD2. The CDR3 is 15 residues long. With 0 bases clipped from V and 6 bases from J, the junction kept 8 bases outside the gene matches. Germline values: CDR1 SGHNT, CDR2 YYREEE (reference sequence). The CDR3 region is CASSLASGGRGEQYF. CDR3 bases: TGTGCCAGCAGCTTGGCCAGCGGGGGTCGCGGCGAGCAGTACTTC.

The V gene is TRBV15, the J gene TRBJ2-1, with TRBD1 matching 8 bases. The J segment lost 7 bases and the V segment lost 1 base, leaving 6 bases of the junction unmatched. From germline, CDR1 is LNHNV and CDR2 YYDKDF (reference sequence). The length of the CDR3 is 15 residues. CDR3 protein: CATSRGQGARNEQFF. In nucleotides, the CDR3 is TGTGCCACCAGCAGAGGGCAGGGGGCGAGGAATGAGCAGTTCTTC.

This clone was detected only a few times. The rearrangement uses TRBV11-2 and TRBJ2-5; 7 bases fit TRBD2. V shed 5 bases, J shed 1 base, and the junction held 16 bases outside the gene matches. Per the germline V gene, CDR1 is SGHAT and CDR2 is FQNNGV. The CDR3 has 18 amino acids. Written as DNA, the CDR3 is TGTGCCAGCAGCCTCCTATCCGGGGGGTCAATCCCCCAAGAGACCCAGTACTTC. This translates into CASSLLSGGSIPQETQYF.

The chain couples TRBV20-1 to TRBJ1-6; tentatively, D is TRBD1 (6 bases). The V gene lost 3 bases and the J gene lost 5 bases, with 11 bases spanning the gap. This CDR3 has 14 amino acids. Germline-derived CDR1 and CDR2 are DFQATT and SNEGSKA (reference sequence). CDR3 coding DNA: TGCAGTGCTAGTGGGGGGCGAAATAATTCACCCCTCCACTTT. The encoded protein is CSASGGRNNSPLHF.

The J gene is TRBJ2-5, the V gene TRBV5-1, with D possibly being TRBD1 (5 bases). V lost 0 bases, J lost 5 bases, and 8 bases lay in between. The CDR3 runs 13 residues. Germline V gives CDR1 SGHRS, CDR2 YFSETQ. The CDR3 sequence: CASSLGGEETQYF. In nucleotides, the CDR3 is TGCGCCAGCAGCTTGGGGGGCGAGGAGACCCAGTACTTC.

CDR3 sequence: CASSSSGLAGDGSTDTQYF. The CDR3 DNA is TGTGCCAGCAGCTCCTCGGGACTAGCGGGAGACGGCAGCACAGATACGCAGTATTTT. The chain has TRBV7-2 and TRBJ2-3; 14 bases are a match to TRBD2. The V gene end was trimmed by 4 bases and the J gene end by 0 bases; junction bases not matched to a gene: 9. Germline V gives CDR1 SGHTA, CDR2 FQGNSA. The CDR3 has 19 residues.

The rearrangement uses TRBV12-3 or TRBV12-4 and TRBJ2-1; D is unclear. The CDR3 has 12 amino acids. The V gene lost 2 bases and the J gene lost 8 bases, with 7 bases spanning the gap. CDR3 loop: CASSLLSDEQFF. DNA of the CDR3: TGTGCCAGCAGTTTACTGAGCGATGAGCAGTTCTTC.

The chain is built from TRBV5-1 and TRBJ2-7, with 9 positions matching TRBD1. There are 15 residues in the CDR3. CDR1 is SGHRS, CDR2 YFSETQ, per germline. Unmatched junction bases numbered 10, after V lost 4 bases and J lost 5 bases. This chain's CDR3 is CASSVAGTGLNEQYF. In DNA form, the CDR3 reads TGCGCCAGCAGCGTCGCCGGGACAGGGCTAAACGAGCAGTACTTC.

This clone was counted between two and nine times. The V and J genes are TRBV9 and TRBJ2-5, with a tentative D call TRBD2 (6 bases). V lost 0 bases, J lost 5 bases, and 17 bases lay in between. The CDR3 spans 16 residues. Germline loops: CDR1 SGDLS, CDR2 YYNGEE. The CDR3 reads CASSVDTGGGRETQYF. For the CDR3, the DNA is TGTGCCAGCAGCGTAGATACCGGGGGAGGACGGGAGACCCAGTACTTC.

The chain combines TRBV4-1 with TRBJ2-6; D is perhaps TRBD1 (6 bases). V lost 0 bases and J 2 bases, leaving 17 bases between the germline ends. CDR1 and CDR2 (germline): MGHRA, YSYEKL. The CDR3 sequence is 19 residues long. The CDR3 is CASSQDRQGSSPGANVLTF. The CDR3 nucleotides read TGCGCCAGCAGCCAAGACCGCCAGGGGAGTAGTCCTGGGGCCAACGTCCTGACTTTC.

This chain links TRBV3-1 (or the pseudogene TRBV3-2) with TRBJ1-5; maybe TRBD1 (5 bases). The ends were cut back, 5 bases at V and 3 bases at J, with 11 bases in the middle. The CDR3 is 14 residues long. CDR1 and CDR2 from the germline V gene are LGHDT and YNNKEL (reference sequence). The CDR3 nucleotides read TGTGCCAGCAGCTACCAGACAGACAATCAGCCCCAGCATTTT. The encoded protein is CASSYQTDNQPQHF.

The chain links TRBV19 to TRBJ1-2; 10 nucleotides line up with TRBD1. Germline assignment: CDR1 LNHDA and CDR2 SQIVND (reference sequence). With V trimmed by 7 bases and J by 5 bases, 13 bases remained unmatched. CDR3 length: 16 residues. CDR3 region: CASIVSAGQGLYGYTF. Written as DNA, the CDR3 is TGTGCCAGTATTGTGTCCGCGGGACAGGGGCTATATGGCTACACCTTC.

The chain carries TRBV6-2 or TRBV6-3 and TRBJ1-5, with D possibly matching TRBD1 (6 bases). This CDR3 has 14 residues. CDR1 and CDR2 (germline): MNHEY, SVGEGT. The V end was cut by 2 bases, the J end by 6 bases, with 11 bases between. The CDR3 sequence is CASSYMGGRQPQHF. The CDR3 DNA is TGTGCCAGCAGTTACATGGGGGGGCGTCAGCCCCAGCATTTT.